This record looks at one T cell receptor (beta chain) sequence and its context. The data were obtained in a study of breast tumors, draining lymph nodes, adjacent tissues. The lymph nodes were axillary draining lymph nodes from breast cancer patients. TCRdb reprocessed the multiplex PCR reads via MiXCR and lists one record per CDR3 protein. Among approximately 190,000 distinct CDR3 sequences listed, roughly 31% were seen once. V shed 3 bases and J shed 4 bases, with 6 bases lying between them. There are 11 residues in the CDR3. CDR1 is SQVTM, CDR2 ANQGSEA, per germline. The sequence came from a female donor with breast cancer. Some clones in this sample may be carry-over from other donors' samples. Sequencing was carried out using axillary lymph node tissue. The chain has TRBV29-1 and TRBJ1-2; no definite D call. The CDR3 nucleotides are TGCAGCGTTGATTCCGTCTATGGCTACACCTTC. This gives the protein CSVDSVYGYTF. Drawing the rest from reference TRBV29-1 and TRBJ1-2, the complete variable domain is SAVISQKPSRDICQRGTSLTIQCQVDSQVTMMFWYRQQPGQSLTLIATANQGSEATYESGFVIDKFPISRPNLTFSTLTVSNMSPEDSSIYLCSVDSVYGYTFGSGTRLTVV.